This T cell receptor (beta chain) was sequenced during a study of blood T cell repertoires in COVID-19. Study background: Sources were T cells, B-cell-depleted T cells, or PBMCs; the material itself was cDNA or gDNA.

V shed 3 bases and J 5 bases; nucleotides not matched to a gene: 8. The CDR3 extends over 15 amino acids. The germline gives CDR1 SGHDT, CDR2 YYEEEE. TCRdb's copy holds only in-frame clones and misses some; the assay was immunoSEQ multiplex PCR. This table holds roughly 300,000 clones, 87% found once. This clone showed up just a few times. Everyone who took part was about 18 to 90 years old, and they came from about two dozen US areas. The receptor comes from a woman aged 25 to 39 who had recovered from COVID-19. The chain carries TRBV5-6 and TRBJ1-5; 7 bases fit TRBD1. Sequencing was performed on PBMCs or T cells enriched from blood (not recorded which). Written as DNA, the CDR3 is TGTGCCAGCAGCTCCACCTACAGGGGCCATCAGCCCCAGCATTTT. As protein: CASSSTYRGHQPQHF.